Following are 29 T cell receptor beta chains from one sample sequenced in a study of T-cell reconstitution after alpha-beta-depleted transplantation in children. The authors prepared the TCRbeta library with unique molecular identifiers. TCRdb re-called the PCR reads with MiXCR, one entry per CDR3 protein. The sample has approximately 500,000 distinct CDR3 sequences; roughly 30% are singletons. Sample: PBMCs, taken before TCRalphabeta/CD19-depleted stem cell transplant. These receptors all come from a boy younger than two with Wiskott-Aldrich syndrome, due to receive a stem cell transplant.

This clonotype was found a few times. The chain has TRBV7-9 and TRBJ2-7, with TRBD2 matching 8 bases. The CDR3 has 14 residues. CDR1 is SEHNR, CDR2 FQNEAQ, per germline (reference sequence). V was pared by 8 bases and J by 3 bases, with 9 bases of the junction left unmatched. The CDR3 loop reads CASCPGLALYEQYF. CDR3 sequence (DNA): TGTGCCAGCTGCCCCGGACTAGCACTCTACGAGCAGTACTTC.

V and J are TRBV11-2 and TRBJ2-1; 7 bases are a match to TRBD2. This CDR3 is 15 amino acids long. Trimming at V came to 3 bases and at J to 3 bases, leaving 5 bases not matched to a gene. The germline gives CDR1 SGHAT, CDR2 FQNNGV. This CDR3 reads CASSFRLADYNEQFF. In DNA, the CDR3 is TGTGCCAGCAGCTTTAGGCTAGCGGACTACAATGAGCAGTTCTTC.

The chain joins TRBV6-1 to TRBJ1-1; unclear D gene. Trimming stripped 0 bases from V and 1 base from J, with 9 bases between. The CDR3 contains 15 residues. Germline CDR1 and CDR2: MNHNS and SASEGT. In DNA, the CDR3 is TGTGCCAGCAGTGAAGCCTGGCTGAGGAACACTGAAGCTTTCTTT. This sequence encodes CASSEAWLRNTEAFF.

This chain connects TRBV4-3 to TRBJ2-1; 10 bases are a match to TRBD2. CDR1 is LGHNA, CDR2 YSLEER, per germline. The CDR3 sequence is 14 residues long. V trimming: 4 bases; J trimming: 8 bases; junction bases outside the gene matches: 5. CDR3 sequence reads: CASSRGLAGDEQFF. CDR3 DNA sequence: TGCGCCAGCAGCCGCGGTCTAGCGGGAGATGAGCAGTTCTTC.

This clonotype was detected only a few times. The V and J genes are TRBV9 and TRBJ2-5, with 15 bases that match TRBD2. The CDR3 runs 18 residues. CDR1 SGDLS and CDR2 YYNGEE come from the germline V gene. V lost 8 bases to trimming and J lost 5 bases; unmatched junction nucleotides: 16. For the CDR3, the DNA is TGTGCCAGGAAGGAACGGACTAGCGGGAGGGCCCACGGGGAGACCCAGTACTTC. It specifies CARKERTSGRAHGETQYF. Variable domain in full (rest from reference TRBV9 and TRBJ2-5): DSGVTQTPKHLITATGQRVTLRCSPRSGDLSVYWYQQSLDQGLQFLIQYYNGEERAKGNILERFSAQQFPDLHSELNLSSLELGDSALYFCARKERTSGRAHGETQYFGPGTRLLVL.

This clonotype was seen more than once but under ten times. The chain combines TRBV3-1 with TRBJ1-2; D ambiguous. CDR3 length equals 15 residues. V lost 5 bases and J 4 bases, leaving 17 bases between the germline ends. CDR1 and CDR2 (germline): LGHDT, YNNKEL (reference sequence). CDR3 sequence (DNA): TGTGCCAGCAGCTCCTATAGGACGGGCCTCTATGGCTACACCTTC. Residues: CASSSYRTGLYGYTF.

A few counts support this clonotype. The rearrangement joins TRBV10-3 to TRBJ2-1; D remains unclear. Germline CDR1 and CDR2: ENHRY and SYGVKD. Trimming stripped 0 bases from V and 4 bases from J, with 10 bases between. The length of the CDR3 is 15 residues. The chain's CDR3 is CAISESGLQYNEQFF. The CDR3 DNA is TGTGCCATCAGTGAGTCAGGGCTACAATACAATGAGCAGTTCTTC.

This clonotype was seen only a few times. The chain employs TRBV5-5 and TRBJ1-5; D not resolved. There are 13 residues in the CDR3. Trimming took off 7 bases at V and 5 bases at J, with 13 bases between the two ends. CDR1 is SGHKS, CDR2 YYEKEE, per germline (reference sequence). CDR3 loop: CASSRDLDQPQHF. CDR3 nucleotides: TGTGCCAGCTCAAGGGATCTGGATCAGCCCCAGCATTTT.

DNA of the CDR3: TGCGCCAGCTACGACGCTGGGTCGGAGCAGTACTTC. The encoded protein is CASYDAGSEQYF. The chain recombines TRBV5-1 with TRBJ2-7; D is ambiguous. Trimming stripped 7 bases from V and 7 bases from J, with 15 bases between. The CDR3 sequence is 12 residues long. CDR1 is SGHRS and CDR2 is YFSETQ in the germline V gene.

This clonotype has only a few counts. The chain couples TRBV6-1 to TRBJ2-1; 8 bases align to TRBD2. V lost 0 bases, J lost 5 bases, and 6 bases stayed unmatched. The CDR3 extends over 16 amino acids. The germline CDR1 and CDR2 sequences are MNHNS and SASEGT. CDR3 DNA: TGTGCCAGCAGTGAAGCGAGGACTAGCAGACACAATGAGCAGTTCTTC. Amino acids: CASSEARTSRHNEQFF.

The J gene is TRBJ1-2, the V gene TRBV5-1, with 9 positions matching TRBD1. Germline CDR1 is SGHRS and CDR2 is YFSETQ. Trimming took 4 bases from V and 4 from J; bases not matched to a gene: 8. This CDR3 is built from 15 residues. CDR3 region: CASSGPGQGIYGYTF. The CDR3 nucleotides are TGCGCCAGCAGCGGACCGGGACAGGGTATCTATGGCTACACCTTC.

In its sample, this clonotype was seen many times. The rearrangement uses TRBV5-1 and TRBJ2-1; D may be TRBD1 or TRBD2 (5 bases each). The CDR3 totals 15 residues. V dropped 0 bases and J dropped 0 bases, with 7 bases sitting between them. In germline, CDR1 is SGHRS, CDR2 YFSETQ. The CDR3 loop reads CASSLEGSSYNEQFF. CDR3 nucleotide sequence: TGCGCCAGCAGCTTGGAGGGGAGCTCCTACAATGAGCAGTTCTTC.

This clonotype showed up just a few times. CDR3 in amino acids: CASSLTPNQETQYF. The DNA of the CDR3 is TGTGCCAGCAGCTTGACACCTAACCAAGAGACCCAGTACTTC. The chain links TRBV7-8 to TRBJ2-5, with D unclear. Looked up from germline, CDR1 is SGHVS and CDR2 is FQNEAQ. The CDR3 length is 14 residues. V shed 3 bases and J shed 0 bases, with 8 bases lying between them.

This clonotype was recorded a few times. This chain joins TRBV7-8 and TRBJ2-7; possible D gene TRBD1, 5 bases. Per the germline V gene, CDR1 is SGHVS and CDR2 is FQNEAQ. The CDR3 is 15 amino acids. Trimming left V 5 bases short and J 2 bases short, with 16 bases between. CDR3 sequence (DNA): TGTGCCAGCAGCCGTGGGGCGCAGACCCCCTACGAGCAGTACTTC. It yields the protein CASSRGAQTPYEQYF. The full variable domain, with the rest looked up from reference TRBV7-8 and TRBJ2-7, is GAGVSQSPRYKVAKRGQDVALRCDPISGHVSLFWYQQALGQGPEFLTYFQNEAQLDKSGLPSDRFFAERPEGSVSTLKIQRTQQEDSAVYLCASSRGAQTPYEQYFGPGTRLTVT.

The V gene is TRBV5-6, the J gene TRBJ2-1, with D perhaps being TRBD1 or TRBD2 (5 bases each). The CDR3 is made up of 16 amino acids. CDR1 and CDR2 (germline): SGHDT, YYEEEE. The germline V and J ends were trimmed by 2 bases and 0 bases, with 12 bases remaining between them. The CDR3 reads CASSFRGTLSYNEQFF. For the CDR3, the DNA is TGTGCCAGCAGCTTTCGAGGGACCCTCTCCTACAATGAGCAGTTCTTC.

This sequence joins TRBV15 and TRBJ2-3; 8 bases are a match to TRBD1. The CDR3 is made up of 14 amino acids. The germline gives CDR1 LNHNV, CDR2 YYDKDF (reference sequence). The J segment lost 4 bases and the V segment lost 4 bases, leaving 4 bases of the junction unmatched. The DNA for the CDR3 is TGTGCCACCAGCACAGGACAGGGTTCAGATACGCAGTATTTT. Translating gives CATSTGQGSDTQYF.

This clonotype was seen a handful of times. V gene TRBV11-2 combines with J gene TRBJ2-7; possible D gene TRBD1, 6 bases. The germline V gene has CDR1 SGHAT and CDR2 FQNNGV. Trimming took 2 bases from V and 2 from J, leaving 19 bases between them. The CDR3 totals 17 residues. The CDR3: CASSLRVGGQPPYEQYF. The CDR3 nucleotides are TGTGCCAGCAGCTTAAGAGTAGGTGGACAGCCGCCCTACGAGCAGTACTTC. The complete variable domain, with remaining parts taken from reference TRBV11-2 and TRBJ2-7, reads EAGVAQSPRYKIIEKRQSVAFWCNPISGHATLYWYQQILGQGPKLLIQFQNNGVVDDSQLPKDRFSAERLKGVDSTLKIQPAKLEDSAVYLCASSLRVGGQPPYEQYFGPGTRLTVT.

The gene calls are TRBV5-1 and TRBJ2-1, with 8 bases that match TRBD2. Trimming at V came to 3 bases and at J to 1 base, leaving 12 bases not matched to a gene. The CDR3 loop spans 18 amino acids. The germline gives CDR1 SGHRS, CDR2 YFSETQ. CDR3 in amino acids: CASSSLIQSGSSYNEQFF. The CDR3 nucleotides read TGCGCCAGCAGCTCCCTAATTCAGAGCGGGAGTTCCTACAATGAGCAGTTCTTC.

Worth noting for this clonotype: Its ends do not fully match the called genes, so a read error is possible. J is TRBJ2-3 and V is TRBV7-2; 9 nucleotides align to TRBD2. CDR1 and CDR2 from the germline V gene are SGHTA and FQGNSA. This CDR3 is built from 13 residues. The CDR3 loop is CASSLASGREVGF. DNA of the CDR3: TGTGCCAGCAGCTTAGCTAGCGGGAGAGAGGTTGGTTTT.

The chain is built from TRBV6-5 and TRBJ2-5; no clear D. Germline CDR1 MNHEY, CDR2 SVGAGI. This CDR3 has 14 amino acids. V was clipped by 3 bases and J by 3 bases, with 11 bases between them. CDR3 DNA: TGTGCCAGCAGTTATGGCCCGCACAAAGAGACCCAGTACTTC. It is translated as CASSYGPHKETQYF.

This clonotype was detected only a few times. The V gene is TRBV29-1, the J gene TRBJ2-5; D gene uncertain. V dropped 7 bases and J dropped 4 bases, with 7 bases sitting between them. There are 10 residues in the CDR3. Germline CDR1 SQVTM, CDR2 ANQGSEA. The CDR3 DNA follows: TGCAGCGCTCTGAGAGAGACCCAGTACTTC. This gives the protein CSALRETQYF.

The rearrangement uses TRBV10-3 and TRBJ2-3, with TRBD2 identical over 8 bases. Trimming at V came to 2 bases and at J to 3 bases, leaving 10 bases not matched to a gene. In germline, CDR1 is ENHRY, CDR2 SYGVKD. The CDR3 spans 17 residues. The CDR3 sequence is CAISEPGAGVRTDTQYF. The CDR3, as DNA: TGTGCCATCAGTGAGCCGGGAGCGGGAGTTCGGACAGATACGCAGTATTTT.

This clonotype has more than one count but fewer than ten. This rearrangement joins TRBV29-1 to TRBJ2-7, with 11 bases lining up with TRBD2. The CDR3 has 15 residues. Unmatched junction bases numbered 10, after V lost 4 bases and J lost 5 bases. The V gene's germline CDR1 is SQVTM and CDR2 ANQGSEA. Written as DNA, the CDR3 is TGCAGCGTTGGGTCACTAGCGGGAGTTCCCCACGAGCAGTACTTC. Its protein is CSVGSLAGVPHEQYF.

This clonotype turned up a few times. V gene TRBV10-3 combines with J gene TRBJ2-7, with 16 bases fitting TRBD2. Trimming cost V 9 bases and J 0 bases; bases outside gene matches: 14. Germline CDR1 ENHRY, CDR2 SYGVKD. This CDR3 contains 19 residues. In nucleotides, the CDR3 is TGTGCCATGAGATCTCCGGGACTAGCGGGAGGGCGGAGCTCCTACGAGCAGTACTTC. It encodes CAMRSPGLAGGRSSYEQYF.

The genes are TRBV6-1 and TRBJ1-1; 8 bases are shared with TRBD1. The germline V gene has CDR1 MNHNS and CDR2 SASEGT. The CDR3 runs 14 residues. Trimming cost V 6 bases and J 9 bases; bases outside gene matches: 12. The DNA of the CDR3 is TGTGCCAGCAGCACGGACAGGGCGGGGAATCAAGCTTTCTTT. Amino acid sequence: CASSTDRAGNQAFF.

This clonotype has more than one count but fewer than ten. The chain uses TRBV15 and TRBJ1-1, with no clear D. Between the trimmed V and J ends, which lost 0 bases and 2 bases, there was a span of 10 bases. The germline V gene has CDR1 LNHNV and CDR2 YYDKDF (reference sequence). This CDR3 contains 15 residues. Here the CDR3 reads CATSRDRHINTEAFF. For the CDR3, the DNA is TGTGCCACCAGCAGAGATCGACACATTAACACTGAAGCTTTCTTT.

The chain employs TRBV30 and TRBJ2-1; 7 bases fit TRBD2. The CDR3 contains 15 residues. The V segment lost 4 bases and the J segment 9 bases; nucleotides outside the gene matches: 15. The germline V gene encodes CDR1 GTSNPN and CDR2 SVGIG (reference sequence). The CDR3 DNA sequence: TGTGCCTGGACAAAAATAGCGGGCGGCCTTGGTGAGCAGTTCTTC. This sequence encodes CAWTKIAGGLGEQFF.

V is TRBV29-1 and J is TRBJ1-5; D gene uncertain. The CDR3 consists of 12 residues. Per the germline V gene, CDR1 is SQVTM and CDR2 is ANQGSEA. Deletions cut 5 bases from V and 2 bases from J, with 7 bases between. CDR3 sequence (DNA): TGCAGCGTTACCATGGGCAATCAGCCCCAGCATTTT. Residues: CSVTMGNQPQHF.

This chain connects TRBV5-1 to TRBJ2-6; D not certain. CDR3 length equals 15 residues. Germline CDR1 is SGHRS and CDR2 is YFSETQ. V lost 4 bases and J lost 0, with 8 bases in between. In DNA form, the CDR3 reads TGCGCCAGCAGCCCCCTAACCTCTGGGGCCAACGTCCTGACTTTC. Amino acid sequence: CASSPLTSGANVLTF.